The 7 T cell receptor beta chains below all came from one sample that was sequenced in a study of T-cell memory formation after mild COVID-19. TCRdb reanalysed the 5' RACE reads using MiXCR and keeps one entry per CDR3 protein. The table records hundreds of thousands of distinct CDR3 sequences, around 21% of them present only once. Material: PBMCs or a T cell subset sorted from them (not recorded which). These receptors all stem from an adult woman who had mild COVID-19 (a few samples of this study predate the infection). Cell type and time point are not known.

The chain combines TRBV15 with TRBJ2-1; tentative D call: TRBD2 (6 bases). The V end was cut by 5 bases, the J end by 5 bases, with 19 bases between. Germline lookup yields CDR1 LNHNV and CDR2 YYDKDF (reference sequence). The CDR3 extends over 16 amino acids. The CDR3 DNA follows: TGTGCCACCAGCCCGGGACTTGTGTCTCGTGACAATGAGCAGTTCTTC. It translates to CATSPGLVSRDNEQFF.

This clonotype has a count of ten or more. CDR3 sequence: CASSLQGSYNEQFF. For the CDR3, the DNA is TGTGCCAGCAGTTTACAGGGTTCCTACAATGAGCAGTTCTTC. V is TRBV27 and J is TRBJ2-1; D is perhaps TRBD1 (5 bases). There are 14 residues in the CDR3. V was trimmed by 2 bases and J by 1 base, leaving 6 bases between them. Germline CDR1 is MNHEY and CDR2 is SMNVEV (reference sequence).

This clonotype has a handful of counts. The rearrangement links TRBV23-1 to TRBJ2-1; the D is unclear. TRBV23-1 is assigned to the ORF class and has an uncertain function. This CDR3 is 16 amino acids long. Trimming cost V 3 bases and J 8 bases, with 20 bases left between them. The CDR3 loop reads CASSQAFRPDSDEQFF. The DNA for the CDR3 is TGCGCCAGCAGTCAGGCGTTTCGACCTGATTCGGATGAGCAGTTCTTC.

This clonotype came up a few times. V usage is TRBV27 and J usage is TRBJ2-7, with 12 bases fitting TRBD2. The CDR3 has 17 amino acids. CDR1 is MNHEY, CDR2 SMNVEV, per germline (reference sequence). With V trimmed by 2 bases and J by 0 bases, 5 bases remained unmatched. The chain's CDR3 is CASSLLSTSGGSYEQYF. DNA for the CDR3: TGTGCCAGCAGTTTACTCTCGACTAGCGGGGGCTCCTACGAGCAGTACTTC.

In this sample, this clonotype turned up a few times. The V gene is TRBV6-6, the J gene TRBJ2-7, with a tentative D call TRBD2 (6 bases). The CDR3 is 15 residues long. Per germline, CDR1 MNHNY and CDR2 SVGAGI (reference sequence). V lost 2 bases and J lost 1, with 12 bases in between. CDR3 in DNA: TGTGCCAGCAGTTACCCCCCGGGGAGGTCCTACGAGCAGTACTTC. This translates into CASSYPPGRSYEQYF.

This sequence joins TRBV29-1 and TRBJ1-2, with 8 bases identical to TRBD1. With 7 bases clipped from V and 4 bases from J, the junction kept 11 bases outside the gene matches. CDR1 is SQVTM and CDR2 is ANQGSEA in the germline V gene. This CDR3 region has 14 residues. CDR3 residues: CSASLEDRVYGYTF. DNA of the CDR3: TGCAGCGCGTCGTTAGAGGACAGGGTCTATGGCTACACCTTC.

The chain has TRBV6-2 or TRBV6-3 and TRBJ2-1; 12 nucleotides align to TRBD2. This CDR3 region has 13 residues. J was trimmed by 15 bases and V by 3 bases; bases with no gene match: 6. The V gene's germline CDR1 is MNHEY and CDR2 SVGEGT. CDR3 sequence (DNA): TGTGCCAGCAGTTATACCGGGACTAGCGGGCCGTTCTTC. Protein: CASSYTGTSGPFF.